One and the same sample provided the 5 T cell receptor beta chains below, sequenced in a study of cytomegalovirus exposure and HLA in healthy donors (dated by TCRdb to about 2017). The library was prepared using the immunoSEQ multiplex PCR assay. For the multiplex PCR, a mixture combining 60 forward primers for TCR Vbeta segments and 13 reverse primers for TCR Jbeta segments was used. Held by TCRdb, this immuneACCESS table contains in-frame sequences only and omits some clones. Under half of the omission traces to an unresolved V gene where checked; the cause of the rest is unknown. In this sample the table shows 100,000 to 150,000 clones, approximately 82% of which occur a single time. Roughly 2.5% of the sample lies in the top ten. Sequencing input: PBMCs. These receptors were obtained from a boy aged 2 to 10 in good health and CMV-seronegative.

In this sample, this clone turned up once. This chain joins TRBV25-1 and TRBJ2-5, with D perhaps matching TRBD1 (6 bases). This CDR3 has 13 amino acids. Germline CDR1 and CDR2: MGHDK and SYGVNS. The V and J ends lost 3 bases and 3 bases respectively, with 8 bases between them. The CDR3 nucleotides are TGTGCCAGCAGTGAGGACAGAGAAGAGACCCAGTACTTC. This gives the protein CASSEDREETQYF.

The sample holds a few counts of this clone. The rearrangement links TRBV9 to TRBJ2-3; TRBD2 matches at 7 bases. The CDR3 totals 15 residues. V lost 3 bases to trimming and J lost 0 bases; unmatched junction nucleotides: 4. Germline CDR1 and CDR2: SGDLS and YYNGEE. The CDR3 spells CASSALRGSTDTQYF. CDR3 nucleotides: TGTGCCAGCAGCGCTTTGCGGGGGAGCACAGATACGCAGTATTTT.

The chain links TRBV19 to TRBJ2-3; D gene ambiguous. V lost 10 bases to trimming and J lost 4 bases, with 18 bases between them. CDR3 size: 14 residues. The germline V gene has CDR1 LNHDA and CDR2 SQIVND (reference sequence). CDR3 sequence reads: CATLGVGESDTQYF. CDR3 bases: TGTGCCACCCTAGGAGTCGGCGAGTCAGATACGCAGTATTTT.

Only one count was recorded for this clone. The rearrangement joins TRBV6-1 to TRBJ2-5, with 7 nucleotides matching TRBD2. Germline loops: CDR1 MNHNS, CDR2 SASEGT. This CDR3 is built from 15 residues. The V and J ends lost 6 bases and 1 base, in that order; junction bases with no gene match: 8. CDR3 region: CASRTSARVQETQYF. The CDR3 nucleotides are TGTGCCAGCAGAACTAGCGCGAGGGTCCAAGAGACCCAGTACTTC.

V and J are TRBV21-1 and TRBJ2-1; TRBD1, the table's D call, was not compared with the DNA. TRBV21-1 is described as a pseudogene. This CDR3 is 13 amino acids long. CDR3 DNA sequence: TGTGCCAGCAGCATTCAGGGTGAAGATGAGCAGTTCTTC. Encoded protein: CASSIQGEDEQFF.